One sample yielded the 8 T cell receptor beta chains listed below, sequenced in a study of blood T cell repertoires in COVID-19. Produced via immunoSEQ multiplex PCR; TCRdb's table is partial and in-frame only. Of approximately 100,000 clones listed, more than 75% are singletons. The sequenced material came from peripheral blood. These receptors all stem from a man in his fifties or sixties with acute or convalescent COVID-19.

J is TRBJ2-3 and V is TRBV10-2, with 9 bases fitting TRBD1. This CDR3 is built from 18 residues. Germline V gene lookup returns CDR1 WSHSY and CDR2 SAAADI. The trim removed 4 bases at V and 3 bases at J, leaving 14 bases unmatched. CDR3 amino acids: CASSVDPAGTGRTDTQYF. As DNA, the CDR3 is TGCGCCAGCAGTGTTGACCCCGCCGGGACAGGGCGTACAGATACGCAGTATTTT.

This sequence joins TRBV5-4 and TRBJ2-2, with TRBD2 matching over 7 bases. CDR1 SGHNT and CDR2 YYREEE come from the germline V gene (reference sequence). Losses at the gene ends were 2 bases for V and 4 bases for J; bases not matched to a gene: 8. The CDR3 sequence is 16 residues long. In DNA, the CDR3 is TGTGCCAGCAGCTTCTCGAGTAGCGGGTTCACCGGGGAGCTGTTTTTT. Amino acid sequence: CASSFSSSGFTGELFF.

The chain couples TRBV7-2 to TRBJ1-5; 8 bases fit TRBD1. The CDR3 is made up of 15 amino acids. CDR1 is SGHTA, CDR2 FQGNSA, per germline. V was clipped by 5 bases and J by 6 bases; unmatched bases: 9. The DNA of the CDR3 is TGTGCCAGCAGCGGGATCAGGGGGCAGGTTCAGCCCCAGCATTTT. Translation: CASSGIRGQVQPQHF.

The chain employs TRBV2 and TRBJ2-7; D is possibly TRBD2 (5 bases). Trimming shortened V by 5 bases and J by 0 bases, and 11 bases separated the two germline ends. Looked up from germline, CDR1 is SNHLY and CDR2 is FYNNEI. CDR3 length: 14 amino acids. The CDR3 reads CASSPVRVSYEQYF. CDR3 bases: TGTGCCAGCAGTCCCGTGCGGGTCTCCTACGAGCAGTACTTC.

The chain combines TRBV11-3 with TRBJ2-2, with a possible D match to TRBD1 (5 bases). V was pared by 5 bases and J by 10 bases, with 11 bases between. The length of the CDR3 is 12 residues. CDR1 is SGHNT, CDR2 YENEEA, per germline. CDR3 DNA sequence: TGTGCCAGCAGCCTCCAGGGAATGGAGCTGTTTTTT. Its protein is CASSLQGMELFF.

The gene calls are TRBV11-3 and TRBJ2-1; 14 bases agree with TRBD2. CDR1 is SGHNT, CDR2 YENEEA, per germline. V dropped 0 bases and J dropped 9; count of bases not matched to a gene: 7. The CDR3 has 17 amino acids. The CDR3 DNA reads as TGTGCCAGCAGCTTAGATCCTGGACTAGCGGGAGGTTTTGAGCAGTTCTTC. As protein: CASSLDPGLAGGFEQFF.

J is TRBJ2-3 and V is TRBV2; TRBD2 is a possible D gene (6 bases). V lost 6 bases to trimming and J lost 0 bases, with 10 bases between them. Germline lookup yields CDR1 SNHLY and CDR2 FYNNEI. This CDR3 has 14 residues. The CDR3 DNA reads TGTGCCAGCAGCCAGCGGGTTAGCACAGATACGCAGTATTTT. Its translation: CASSQRVSTDTQYF.

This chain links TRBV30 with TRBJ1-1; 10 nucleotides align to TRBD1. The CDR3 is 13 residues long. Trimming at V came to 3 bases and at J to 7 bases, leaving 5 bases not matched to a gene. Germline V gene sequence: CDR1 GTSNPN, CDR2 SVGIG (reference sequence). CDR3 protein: CAWSGTGDGEAFF. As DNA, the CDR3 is TGTGCCTGGAGCGGGACAGGGGACGGTGAAGCTTTCTTT.